This T cell receptor beta chain derives from a study of blood T cell repertoires in COVID-19. The Seattle site enrolled patients during active infection and followed them longitudinally. Measured with immunoSEQ multiplex PCR; TCRdb has only the in-frame clones, and not every one. The sample contains 150,000 to 200,000 clones, roughly 82% of which appear only once. Trimming took off 0 bases at V and 2 bases at J, with 10 bases between the two ends. Germline V lookup: CDR1 MNHEY, CDR2 SMNVEV (reference sequence). CDR3 size: 15 residues. The clonotype was recovered from a woman aged 60-75 years with COVID-19, enrolled during active disease. The sample taken for sequencing was peripheral blood. The chain joins TRBV27 to TRBJ1-2; D gene unclear. The CDR3: CASSLSVGQNYGYTF. CDR3 DNA sequence: TGTGCCAGCAGTTTATCGGTGGGCCAGAACTATGGCTACACCTTC.